Given below is one T cell receptor (beta chain) in context. Its matching antigen is unknown. The data derive from a study of T cell repertoires in cytomegalovirus infection. Study-wide background: Recently identified HLA-C-restricted and well-studied HLA-B-restricted CMV epitopes were used. Shared public TCR beta signatures pointed to both CMV infection and a matching HLA type. Study-wide points: Identification of carriers of CMV plus the relevant HLA was achieved through cumulative public TCR beta family frequency. Predominance within the ex vivo response was attributable to HLA-C-restricted CMV-specific TCR beta clonotypes.

MiXCR was run by TCRdb on the reads, yielding one entry per CDR3 protein. In the table there are 640,000 or so distinct CDR3 sequences, around 31% of which are singletons. CDR3 length: 16 residues. Losses at the gene ends were 8 bases for V and 0 bases for J; bases not matched to a gene: 7. Germline V gene lookup returns CDR1 SNHLY and CDR2 FYNNEI. The clonotype originates from a human donor in good health (CMV status not recorded). Some clones in this sample may be carry-over from other donors' samples. Sample: cultured PBMCs, taken from culture after CMV antigen stimulation. The chain links TRBV2 to TRBJ1-1, with 12 nucleotides matching TRBD1. The CDR3, as DNA: TGTGCCAGCGGGGGACAGGGGGCGAAATTGAACACTGAAGCTTTCTTT. Protein: CASGGQGAKLNTEAFF.